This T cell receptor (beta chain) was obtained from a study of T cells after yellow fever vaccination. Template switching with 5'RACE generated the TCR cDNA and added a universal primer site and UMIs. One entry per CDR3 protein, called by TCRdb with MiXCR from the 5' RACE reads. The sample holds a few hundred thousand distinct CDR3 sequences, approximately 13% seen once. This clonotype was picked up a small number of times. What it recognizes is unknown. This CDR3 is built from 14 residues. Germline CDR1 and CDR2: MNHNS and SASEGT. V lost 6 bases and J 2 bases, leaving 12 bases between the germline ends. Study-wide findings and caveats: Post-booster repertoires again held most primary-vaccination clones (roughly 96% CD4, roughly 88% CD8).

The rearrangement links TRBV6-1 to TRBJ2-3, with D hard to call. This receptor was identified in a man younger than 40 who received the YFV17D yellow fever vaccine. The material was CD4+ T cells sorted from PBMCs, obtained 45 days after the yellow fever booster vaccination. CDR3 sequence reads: CASSPGRYTDTQYF. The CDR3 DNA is TGTGCCAGCAGCCCCGGACGGTACACAGATACGCAGTATTTT.